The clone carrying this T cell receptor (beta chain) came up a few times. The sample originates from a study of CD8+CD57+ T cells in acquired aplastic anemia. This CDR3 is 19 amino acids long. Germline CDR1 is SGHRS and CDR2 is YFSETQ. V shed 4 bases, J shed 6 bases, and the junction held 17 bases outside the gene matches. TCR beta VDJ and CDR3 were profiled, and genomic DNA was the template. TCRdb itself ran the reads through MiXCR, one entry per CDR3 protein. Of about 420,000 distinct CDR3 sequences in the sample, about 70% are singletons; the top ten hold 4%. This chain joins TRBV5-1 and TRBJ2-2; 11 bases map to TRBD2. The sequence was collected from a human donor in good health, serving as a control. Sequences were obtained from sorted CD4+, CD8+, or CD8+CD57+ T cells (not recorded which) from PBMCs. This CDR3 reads CASSVGPSGGTALAGELFF. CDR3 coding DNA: TGCGCCAGCAGCGTTGGCCCTAGCGGGGGGACAGCGTTGGCCGGGGAGCTGTTTTTT.